This T cell receptor (beta chain) was recorded in a study of T cells after yellow fever vaccination. In TCRdb, the 5' RACE reads were re-called with MiXCR into one record per CDR3 protein. The sample carries about 30,000 distinct CDR3 sequences, roughly 6.3% recorded once. The sequences come from PBMCs, either bulk or a sorted T-cell subset (CD4+, CD8+, memory, or dextramer-sorted; not recorded which), collected on the day of the yellow fever booster vaccination. The origin of this receptor is a man aged 25 to 40 who received the YFV17D yellow fever vaccine.

The CDR3 DNA is TGCGCCAGCAGCCAAGATGGTGGTATGGGTGAGCAGTTCTTC. Translated: CASSQDGGMGEQFF. This chain uses TRBV4-3 with TRBJ2-1; D not certain. This CDR3 region has 14 residues. CDR1 is LGHNA and CDR2 is YSLEER in the germline V gene. V dropped 0 bases and J dropped 9 bases, with 12 bases sitting between them.